Listed here are 20 T cell receptor beta chains from one sample, sequenced in a study of kidney transplant recipient with SARS-CoV-2 infection. TCRdb redid the calling of the reads with MiXCR, one entry per CDR3 protein. The data hold 200,000 to 300,000 distinct CDR3 sequences, with 25% to 35% observed a single time. The sequences come from a blood sample, collected at baseline and on day 111 from a kidney transplant recipient. Source of these receptors: a male patient between 25 and 39 years old who had COVID-19 and was a kidney transplant recipient. The graft donor may have contributed some T cells.

In regard to this clonotype: Likely a read error: the CDR3 ends without its conserved phenylalanine or tryptophan. This rearrangement joins TRBV6-8 to TRBJ1-2; D not resolved. From germline, CDR1 is MNHGY and CDR2 SAAAGT. The CDR3 is made up of 17 amino acids. V lost 5 bases and J 4 bases, leaving 23 bases between the germline ends. CDR3 DNA: TGTGCCAGCAGTGGAGAAGTACGCTCTAGAAAGACCTATGGCTACACCCTC. Protein sequence: CASSGEVRSRKTYGYTL.

This clonotype appeared a few times. A much more abundant neighbour one base away suggests this may be a read error. The chain is built from TRBV16 and TRBJ1-2, with no clear D. This CDR3 comprises 17 residues. V was shortened by 4 bases and J by 4 bases, with 22 bases between the two germline ends. CDR1 is KGHSY, CDR2 FQNENV, per germline. The DNA of the CDR3 is TGTGCCAGCAGCCTCTTATCGGTCGCTAGAAAGACCTATGGCTACACCTTC. Protein: CASSLLSVARKTYGYTF.

The table lists this clonotype with many counts. J is TRBJ1-2 and V is TRBV7-9; D gene ambiguous. The germline CDR1 and CDR2 sequences are SEHNR and FQNEAQ (reference sequence). This CDR3 is 17 amino acids long. V was pared by 3 bases and J by 4 bases, with 21 bases between. CDR3 coding DNA: TGTGCCAGCAGCTTCTGGGGATACCATGGAAAGACCTATGGCTACACCTTC. Residues: CASSFWGYHGKTYGYTF.

This clonotype was detected many times. This chain links TRBV11-2 with TRBJ2-2, with TRBD2 matching over 7 bases. Germline values: CDR1 SGHAT, CDR2 FQNNGV. CDR3 length equals 17 residues. V lost 3 bases to trimming and J lost 4 bases; unmatched junction nucleotides: 11. For the CDR3, the DNA is TGTGCCAGCAGCTTGTTTCGTGGACTAGGCGGCACCGGGGAGCTGTTTTTT. It yields the protein CASSLFRGLGGTGELFF.

A word on this clonotype: Being one base from a much bigger clone, this may be a read error. The chain employs TRBV9 and TRBJ1-1; no firm D call. Per the germline V gene, CDR1 is SGDLS and CDR2 is YYNGEE. This CDR3 region has 14 residues. V was clipped by 1 base and J by 1 base, with 8 bases between them. CDR3 amino acids: CASSVLHGNTEAFF. CDR3 coding DNA: TGTGCCAGCAGCGTACTACACGGGAACACTGAAGCTTTCTTT.

This clonotype was observed once. A much larger clone lies one base from this, so it may be a read error. The rearrangement joins TRBV7-9 to TRBJ1-2; D is undetermined. Germline loops: CDR1 SEHNR, CDR2 FQNEAQ (reference sequence). The CDR3 has 17 residues. This CDR3 reads CASGFVLYHGKTYGYTF. The CDR3 DNA sequence: TGTGCCAGCGGCTTCGTGTTATACCATGGAAAGACCTATGGCTACACCTTC.

A remark on this clonotype: Just one base apart from a much larger clone, this may be a read error. The chain carries TRBV3-1 and TRBJ2-1; the D call may be TRBD1 or TRBD2 (8 bases each). Per the germline V gene, CDR1 is LGHDT and CDR2 is YNNKEL (reference sequence). This CDR3 has 16 amino acids. V lost 0 bases to trimming and J lost 10 bases, with 19 bases between them. The CDR3 nucleotides read TGTGCCAGCAGCCAAGACAGGACTAGCCGGACAGGGGAGCAGTTCTTC. Protein: CASSQDRTSRTGEQFF.

This clonotype came up many times. V is TRBV7-4 and J is TRBJ1-2; no firm D call. Germline V gives CDR1 SGHVT, CDR2 SQSDAQ. The V end was cut by 2 bases, the J end by 4 bases, with 20 bases between. The CDR3 has 17 amino acids. The CDR3 region is CASSLSYSARKTYGYTF. CDR3 DNA sequence: TGTGCCAGCAGCTTAAGTTATTCAGCTCGAAAGACCTATGGCTACACCTTC.

This clonotype was seen at least ten times. This sequence joins TRBV5-1 and TRBJ2-7; 8 bases fit TRBD2. CDR1 is SGHRS, CDR2 YFSETQ, per germline. V was clipped by 4 bases and J by 2 bases; unmatched bases: 5. There are 14 residues in the CDR3. The CDR3 coding sequence is TGCGCCAGCAGCCCCGGGACTAGGACCTACGAGCAGTACGTC. It encodes CASSPGTRTYEQYV.

This clonotype was picked up a small number of times. The chain recombines TRBV20-1 with TRBJ1-1; a weak D match, TRBD1 (5 bases). The CDR3 runs to 16 residues. V was pared by 1 base and J by 2 bases, with 17 bases between. The germline V gene has CDR1 DFQATT and CDR2 SNEGSKA (reference sequence). For the CDR3, the DNA is TGCAGTGCTAGAGGGTGGGTCGCAGGGCTTAACACTGAAGCTTTCTTT. This codes for CSARGWVAGLNTEAFF.

This clonotype was seen a handful of times. The rearrangement uses TRBV19 and TRBJ2-1, with 7 bases aligning to TRBD2. Looked up from germline, CDR1 is LNHDA and CDR2 is SQIVND (reference sequence). The CDR3 is 17 residues long. With V trimmed by 4 bases and J by 5 bases, 14 bases remained unmatched. Here the CDR3 DNA reads TGTGCCAGTAGTAGGGATCCGGGACTAAGACATGACAATGAGCAGTTCTTC. Translating gives CASSRDPGLRHDNEQFF.

This clonotype was counted many times. This rearrangement joins TRBV5-1 to TRBJ1-2, with D tentatively TRBD1 (5 bases). CDR1 is SGHRS and CDR2 is YFSETQ in the germline V gene. This CDR3 has 13 residues. V lost 6 bases, J lost 5 bases, and 14 bases lay in between. The CDR3 spells CASTPGGRYGYTF. The CDR3, as DNA: TGCGCCAGCACCCCTGGGGGAAGATATGGCTACACCTTC.

This clonotype occurred many times. The chain has TRBV5-8 and TRBJ2-7; TRBD2 is a possible D gene (5 bases). This CDR3 region has 13 residues. Trimming pared 1 base from V and 6 bases from J, leaving 11 bases between. CDR1 SGHTS and CDR2 YDEGEE come from the germline V gene. CDR3 DNA: TGTGCCAGCAGCTTGTCCGGGGTGAGCGAGCAGTACTTC. The encoded protein is CASSLSGVSEQYF.

A note on this clonotype: This may be a read error, as it is one base from a much larger clone. The chain has TRBV10-1 and TRBJ2-7, with D perhaps being TRBD1 or TRBD2 (5 bases each). The germline V and J ends were trimmed by 4 bases and 1 base, with 11 bases remaining between them. The CDR3 runs to 14 residues. Germline values: CDR1 WNHNN, CDR2 SYGVQD (reference sequence). The CDR3: CASSVRWGSYEQYF. CDR3 sequence (DNA): TGCGCCAGCAGTGTAAGATGGGGGTCCTACGAGCAGTACTTC.

With respect to this clonotype: This likely traces to a read error, being one base from a far larger clone. The rearrangement uses TRBV6-2 or TRBV6-3 and TRBJ1-2; a weak D match, TRBD1 (5 bases). The CDR3 spans 15 residues. CDR1 MNHEY and CDR2 SVGEGT come from the germline V gene. Trimming shortened V by 8 bases and J by 8 bases, and 24 bases separated the two germline ends. DNA for the CDR3: TGTGCCAGCGGTTCCTTCTTTAGGGGCGGGGGGGGCTACACCTTC. Protein product: CASGSFFRGGGGYTF.

There are many counts of this clonotype. CDR3 amino acids: CASSGTRGAHIQYF. The CDR3 DNA sequence: TGTGCCAGCAGCGGAACGAGGGGGGCGCACATTCAGTACTTC. V gene TRBV12-3 or TRBV12-4 combines with J gene TRBJ2-4; the D call may be TRBD1 or TRBD2 (6 bases each). V dropped 6 bases and J dropped 8 bases, with 17 bases sitting between them. CDR3 size: 14 residues.

This clonotype showed up just a few times. A far larger clone is one base from this, pointing to a likely read error. V and J are TRBV10-2 and TRBJ2-4; D possibly corresponds to TRBD1 (5 bases). Judging by the DNA end, TRBJ2-7 fits better; the J call may be wrong. The CDR3 contains 16 residues. From germline, CDR1 is WSHSY and CDR2 SAAADI. In DNA, the CDR3 is TGCACCAGCAGTGAGCCCCTGGGGCTATCAGGCTACGAGCAGTACTTC. It specifies CTSSEPLGLSGYEQYF.

This clonotype was seen only once. A much larger clone differs by one base, so this may be a read error. V usage is TRBV5-6 and J usage is TRBJ2-7, with TRBD1 matching over 7 bases. The CDR3 consists of 15 residues. The germline V gene encodes CDR1 SGHDT and CDR2 YYEEEE. V lost 0 bases to trimming and J lost 2 bases; unmatched junction nucleotides: 5. CDR3 DNA: TGTGCCAGCAGCTTGGGGACAGGAGGAGCCTACGAGCAGTACTTC. This sequence encodes CASSLGTGGAYEQYF.

This clonotype was found many times. This chain links TRBV28 with TRBJ1-2, with unresolved D. Looked up from germline, CDR1 is MDHEN and CDR2 is SYDVKM. Between the trimmed V and J ends, which lost 3 bases and 6 bases, there was a span of 8 bases. This CDR3 comprises 12 residues. As DNA, the CDR3 is TGTGCCAGCAGTTTGCAGGAGGATGGCTACACCTTC. Encoded protein: CASSLQEDGYTF.

The CDR3 sequence: CASSREGRDYERYF. The CDR3 DNA reads TGTGCCAGCAGCCGAGAAGGCAGGGACTACGAGCGGTACTTC. The J gene is TRBJ2-5, the V gene TRBV4-2; 7 bases are a match to TRBD2. The J segment lost 13 bases and the V segment lost 4 bases, leaving 15 bases of the junction unmatched. This CDR3 is 14 amino acids long. Per the germline V gene, CDR1 is LGHNA and CDR2 is YNFKEQ.